This T cell receptor beta chain was observed in a study of blood T cell repertoires in COVID-19. With 7 bases clipped from V and 7 bases from J, the junction kept 8 bases outside the gene matches. The CDR3 totals 14 residues. Germline-derived CDR1 and CDR2 are SGDLS and YYNGEE. Some clones are missing from TCRdb's copy, which holds only in-frame ones; the method was immunoSEQ multiplex PCR. The sample carries some 700,000 clones, 90% recorded once. The sequence derives from a woman between 18 and 29 years old with acute or convalescent COVID-19. Sample: peripheral blood. The chain employs TRBV9 and TRBJ1-4; TRBD1 aligns across 9 bases. CDR3 amino acids: CASGRGQGFEKLFF. CDR3 nucleotide sequence: TGTGCCAGCGGCAGGGGACAGGGCTTTGAAAAACTGTTTTTT.